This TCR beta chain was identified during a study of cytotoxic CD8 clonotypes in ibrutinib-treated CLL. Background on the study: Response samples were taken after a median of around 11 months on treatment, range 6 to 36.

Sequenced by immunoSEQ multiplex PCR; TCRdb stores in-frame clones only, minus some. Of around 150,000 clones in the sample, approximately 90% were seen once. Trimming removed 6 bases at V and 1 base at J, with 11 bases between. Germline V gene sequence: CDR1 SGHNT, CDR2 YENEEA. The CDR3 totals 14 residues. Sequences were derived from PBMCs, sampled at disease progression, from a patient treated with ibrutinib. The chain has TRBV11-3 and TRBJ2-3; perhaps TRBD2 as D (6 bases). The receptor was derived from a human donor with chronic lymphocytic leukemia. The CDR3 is CASSLSGGTDTQYF. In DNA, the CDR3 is TGTGCCAGCAGTCTTAGCGGAGGCACAGATACGCAGTATTTT. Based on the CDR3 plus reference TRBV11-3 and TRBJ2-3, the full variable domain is EAGVVQSPRYKIIEKKQPVAFWCNPISGHNTLYWYLQNLGQGPELLIRYENEEAVDDSQLPKDRFSAERLKGVDSTLKIQPAELGDSAVYLCASSLSGGTDTQYFGPGTRLTVL.